The 16 T cell receptor beta chains below come from one sample, sequenced in a study of shared clonotypes between healthy human individuals. The repertoire was sequenced with immunoSEQ multiplex PCR; TCRdb's copy has only in-frame clones and lacks some. Seen here are over 400,000 clones, 70% to 85% observed once, and the top ten hold about 11%. Sequenced input: PBMCs. The receptor set was obtained from a woman aged 40 to 50 in good health. Some clones in this sample may be carry-over from other donors' samples.

The chain links TRBV7-2 to TRBJ2-7; 9 bases agree with TRBD2. Germline CDR1 is SGHTA and CDR2 is FQGNSA. This CDR3 has 14 amino acids. Trimming at V came to 2 bases and at J to 4 bases, leaving 3 bases not matched to a gene. DNA of the CDR3: TGTGCCAGCAGCTTATGGGCGGGAGGGTACGAGCAGTACTTC. Translation gives CASSLWAGGYEQYF.

This clone was seen once. The chain couples TRBV28 to TRBJ2-1; 10 bases align to TRBD2. Losses at the gene ends were 8 bases for V and 0 bases for J; bases not matched to a gene: 7. Per germline, CDR1 MDHEN and CDR2 SYDVKM. This CDR3 contains 16 residues. The CDR3, as DNA: TGTGCCAGCGGTGAACTAGCGGGGAGCTCCTACAATGAGCAGTTCTTC. Its translation is CASGELAGSSYNEQFF.

The rearrangement uses TRBV7-6 and TRBJ2-1; a weak D match, TRBD2 (6 bases). CDR1 is SGHVS, CDR2 FNYEAQ, per germline. V lost 2 bases to trimming and J lost 0 bases, with 11 bases between them. The CDR3 is 16 amino acids. The CDR3 DNA reads as TGTGCCAGCAGCTTATTTGCGGGGAGCTCCTACAATGAGCAGTTCTTC. This translates into CASSLFAGSSYNEQFF.

The chain joins TRBV5-6 to TRBJ2-7; 11 nucleotides match TRBD1. The CDR3 loop spans 15 amino acids. Germline loops: CDR1 SGHDT, CDR2 YYEEEE. V gave up 2 bases and J gave up 7 bases; unmatched junction bases: 8. Here the CDR3 reads CASSFRGQGASEQYF. As DNA, the CDR3 is TGTGCCAGCAGCTTCAGAGGACAGGGGGCGTCGGAGCAGTACTTC. Based on the CDR3 plus reference TRBV5-6 and TRBJ2-7, the full variable domain is DAGVTQSPTHLIKTRGQQVTLRCSPKSGHDTVSWYQQALGQGPQFIFQYYEEEERQRGNFPDRFSGHQFPNYSSELNVNALLLGDSALYLCASSFRGQGASEQYFGPGTRLTVT.

The rearrangement links TRBV27 to TRBJ1-1; no clear D. V was pared by 2 bases and J by 0 bases, with 22 bases between. Germline V lookup: CDR1 MNHEY, CDR2 SMNVEV (reference sequence). This CDR3 contains 19 residues. The DNA for the CDR3 is TGTGCCAGCAGTTTAAAGAGGGTTTATTCTATCGGGATGAACACTGAAGCTTTCTTT. It translates to CASSLKRVYSIGMNTEAFF.

The rearrangement uses TRBV18 and TRBJ2-3; TRBD1 is a possible D gene (6 bases). Between the trimmed V and J ends, which lost 2 bases and 2 bases, there was a span of 11 bases. Germline V lookup: CDR1 KGHSH, CDR2 LQKENI. The CDR3 has 15 residues. CDR3 protein: CASSPGQLDTDTQYF. The DNA of the CDR3 is TGTGCCAGCTCACCAGGACAGCTTGACACAGATACGCAGTATTTT.

The rearrangement links TRBV7-3 to TRBJ2-1; 10 nucleotides agree with TRBD2. Per germline, CDR1 SGHTA and CDR2 FQGTGA. This CDR3 is built from 16 residues. V gave up 5 bases and J gave up 8 bases; unmatched junction bases: 12. The CDR3 sequence is CASSLQGLAGVYEQFF. The CDR3 region has the DNA TGTGCCAGCAGCCTCCAGGGGCTAGCGGGAGTATATGAGCAGTTCTTC.

This chain connects TRBV4-1 to TRBJ2-3, with 8 bases fitting TRBD1. The CDR3 runs to 16 residues. The trim removed 4 bases at V and 3 bases at J, leaving 9 bases unmatched. CDR1 and CDR2 (germline): MGHRA, YSYEKL. The CDR3 nucleotides are TGCGCCAGCAGCCCCATACCGGGACAGGCGACAGATACGCAGTATTTT. Amino acids: CASSPIPGQATDTQYF.

This clone was seen once. A much larger clone differs from this one at a single base, so this may be a read error. The gene calls are TRBV7-9 and TRBJ1-1; D is undetermined. Trimming shortened V by 1 base and J by 0 bases, and 12 bases separated the two germline ends. The length of the CDR3 is 16 residues. CDR1 is SEHNR and CDR2 is FQNEAQ in the germline V gene (reference sequence). The CDR3 bases are TGTGCCAGCAGCTTAGGGGCTGGACGTGTGAACACTGAAGCTTTCTTT. Translating gives CASSLGAGRVNTEAFF.

J is TRBJ2-1 and V is TRBV4-2, with D hard to call. V lost 0 bases and J lost 5, with 11 bases in between. CDR1 is LGHNA and CDR2 is YNFKEQ in the germline V gene. The CDR3 consists of 15 residues. The CDR3 spells CASSQDLRTHNEQFF. The CDR3 DNA follows: TGTGCCAGCAGCCAAGATCTTAGGACCCACAATGAGCAGTTCTTC.

As regards this clone: Other DNA sequences within the sample encode an identical CDR3. The CDR3: CASRRTGNSNQPQHF. The CDR3 DNA reads TGTGCCAGTAGACGGACAGGCAATAGCAATCAGCCCCAGCATTTT. The chain has TRBV19 and TRBJ1-5; 7 nucleotides align to TRBD1. CDR3 length: 15 amino acids. Trimming at V came to 6 bases and at J to 0 bases, leaving 5 bases not matched to a gene. CDR1 LNHDA and CDR2 SQIVND come from the germline V gene (reference sequence).

V is TRBV4-2 and J is TRBJ1-1; no reliable D call. The CDR3 contains 16 residues. The ends were cut back, 2 bases at V and 1 base at J, with 14 bases in the middle. Per the germline V gene, CDR1 is LGHNA and CDR2 is YNFKEQ. The CDR3 spells CASSQYLVTSNTEAFF. The CDR3 nucleotides read TGTGCCAGCAGCCAATATTTAGTCACTTCGAACACTGAAGCTTTCTTT.

The CDR3 is CASSDSGRAVYNEQFF. CDR3 in DNA: TGTGCCAGCAGCGACAGCGGGAGGGCCGTATACAATGAGCAGTTCTTC. The chain joins TRBV9 to TRBJ2-1; TRBD2 agrees at 10 bases. From germline, CDR1 is SGDLS and CDR2 YYNGEE. The V gene end was trimmed by 3 bases and the J gene end by 4 bases; junction bases not matched to a gene: 7. The CDR3 is 16 residues long.

This sequence joins TRBV7-2 and TRBJ2-2; 8 nucleotides line up with TRBD2. Trimming took 5 bases from V and 2 from J; bases not matched to a gene: 10. There are 17 residues in the CDR3. Germline-derived CDR1 and CDR2 are SGHTA and FQGNSA. The CDR3 loop is CASSPGGAGGNTGELFF. The CDR3 DNA is TGTGCCAGCAGCCCCGGGGGGGCGGGAGGAAACACCGGGGAGCTGTTTTTT.

This clone is a singleton in its sample. V is TRBV10-3 and J is TRBJ2-1; TRBD2 agrees at 9 bases. From germline, CDR1 is ENHRY and CDR2 SYGVKD. The CDR3 has 15 amino acids. After removal of 10 bases from V and 7 bases from J, the junction contained 14 bases not matched to a gene. CDR3 nucleotides: TGTGCCACAGTTAGCGGGAGCGCCTCGGGAAATGAGCAGTTCTTC. Protein: CATVSGSASGNEQFF.

CDR3 protein: CASSYSLEGNEQFF. The CDR3 nucleotides are TGTGCCAGCAGTTACTCCCTAGAAGGGAATGAGCAGTTCTTC. This chain joins TRBV6-6 and TRBJ2-1; D not resolved. CDR1 and CDR2 (germline): MNHNY, SVGAGI (reference sequence). The V end lost 0 bases, the J end lost 7 bases, and 10 bases lay between the germline ends. The CDR3 totals 14 residues.